This record covers a single TCR beta chain. Its specificity is unknown. The sample comes from a study of T-cell reconstitution after alpha-beta-depleted transplantation in children. Whole-study findings and limits: In some patients, recipient T cells and intrathymic progenitors surviving conditioning explained high day-60 diversity. Newly generated T cells supplied most T-cell counts and diversity one year post-transplant. Several hundred expanded graft clones reportedly gave rise to the alpha-beta T cells present about two months after transplant.

Unique molecular identifiers were incorporated when the TCRbeta library was constructed. TCRdb processed the PCR reads anew with MiXCR; each CDR3 protein has one entry. The table includes 900,000 or so distinct CDR3 sequences, about 15% detected once. The CDR3 has 14 amino acids. Deletions cut 6 bases from V and 4 bases from J, with 19 bases between. Germline V gene sequence: CDR1 DFQATT, CDR2 SNEGSKA (reference sequence). The sample was PBMCs, mostly from graft donor cells, taken 360 days after TCRalphabeta/CD19-depleted stem cell transplant. This sequence was found in a male patient younger than 18 who had a stem cell transplant for acute lymphoblastic leukemia, so the T cells may come from the graft donor. The chain carries TRBV20-1 and TRBJ2-7; TRBD2 is a possible D gene (5 bases). The DNA for the CDR3 is TGCAGTGCCCTCTCGAGGGAGTCTACGTACGAGCAGTACTTC. Amino acids: CSALSRESTYEQYF.